This TCR beta chain is from a study of blood T cell repertoires in COVID-19. This table comes from immunoSEQ multiplex PCR, and its TCRdb copy is limited to in-frame clones, with some not included. The table shows 250,000 to 350,000 clones, with more than 75% occurring only once. The receptor was isolated from a woman in her fifties or sixties with active or convalescent COVID-19. The source material was peripheral blood.

DNA of the CDR3: TGTGCCAGCAGTGGCCGGACAGGGGGAGGTAATCAGCCCCAGCATTTT. Its translation is CASSGRTGGGNQPQHF. The V and J genes are TRBV6-2 or TRBV6-3 and TRBJ1-5, with TRBD1 matching 10 bases. J lost 4 bases, V lost 5 bases, and 8 bases had no gene match. This CDR3 comprises 16 residues. CDR1 and CDR2 from the germline V gene are MNHEY and SVGEGT.